This T cell receptor (beta chain) emerged from a study of T cells expressing NK-cell markers. Study-level background: Researchers got TCR beta repertoires out of sorted CD3+CD56+NKG2C+, CD3+CD56+NKG2C- and CD3+CD56-NKG2C+ T cells.

The CDR3 runs to 17 residues. Per germline, CDR1 SNHLY and CDR2 FYNNEI. Broader study findings: The same clonotypes also predominated in the CD3+CD56-NKG2C+ fraction of a handful of donors.

About this clonotype: Its antigen is unidentified.

TCRdb reprocessed the 5' RACE reads, keeping one entry per CDR3 protein, no DNA. The specimen's table records about 380,000 distinct CDR3 sequences. The chain couples TRBV2 to TRBJ2-1. The sequenced material came from blood T cells: a sorted CD56 or NKG2C T cell subset, CD4+ or CD8+ T cells, or bulk PBMC T cells (not recorded which). The receptor's source is a man between 18 and 69 years old in good health. The CDR3 reads CASSDAYAGSSYNEQFF.